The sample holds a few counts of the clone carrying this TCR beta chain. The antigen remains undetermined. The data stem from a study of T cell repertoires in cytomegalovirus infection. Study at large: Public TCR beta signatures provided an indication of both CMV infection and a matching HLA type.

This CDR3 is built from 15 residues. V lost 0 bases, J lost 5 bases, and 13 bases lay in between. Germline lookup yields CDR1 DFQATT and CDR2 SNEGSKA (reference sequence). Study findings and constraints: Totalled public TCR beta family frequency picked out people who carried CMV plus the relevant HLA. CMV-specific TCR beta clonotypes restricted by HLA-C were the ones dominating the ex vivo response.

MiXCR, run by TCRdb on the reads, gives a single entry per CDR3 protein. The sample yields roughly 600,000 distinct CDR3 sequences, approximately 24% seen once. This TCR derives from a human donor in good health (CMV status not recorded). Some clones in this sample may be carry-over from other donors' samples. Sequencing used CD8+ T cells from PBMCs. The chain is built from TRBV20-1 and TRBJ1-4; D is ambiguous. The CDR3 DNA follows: TGCAGTGCTAGAGATCTCACAGACCTGAATGAAAAACTGTTTTTT. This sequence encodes CSARDLTDLNEKLFF.